This T cell receptor beta chain appears in the sequencing data of a study of CD8 T cells in Susac syndrome. Random hexamers were used to reverse transcribe 0.5 to 1 ug of RNA. Across 54 Vbeta and 13 Jbeta, immunoSEQ multiplex PCR amplified TCR beta CDR3. Via MiXCR, TCRdb re-called the immunoSEQ multiplex PCR reads, giving one row per CDR3 protein. The sample records under 150,000 distinct CDR3 sequences, under 95% being singletons. The multiple sclerosis controls, all treatment-naive patients, had relapsing-remitting disease that was stable or active. The TEMRA cells underwent FACS enrichment, while the CD8+ and CD4+ T cells underwent negative isolation. The CDR3 loop spans 11 amino acids. V was cut by 8 bases and J by 4 bases, with 8 bases left in between. CDR1 and CDR2 (germline): MNHEY, SMNVEV (reference sequence).

The sample taken for sequencing was CD8+ T cells from PBMCs. The receptor's source is a human donor with multiple sclerosis. The chain recombines TRBV27 with TRBJ1-2, with D hard to call. CDR3 nucleotide sequence: TGTGCCAGCCGCGTAGGCTATGGCTACACCTTC. Its translation: CASRVGYGYTF.